This T cell receptor beta chain is drawn from a study of identical twins. The sample holds many counts of this clonotype. TCRdb processed the 5' RACE reads anew with MiXCR; each CDR3 protein has one entry. The table includes 250,000 or so distinct CDR3 sequences, about 9% detected once. Germline-derived CDR1 and CDR2 are SEHNR and FQNEAQ (reference sequence). The CDR3 loop spans 13 amino acids. V was shortened by 1 base and J by 8 bases, with 8 bases between the two germline ends. This same sample was also taken into another study, of yellow fever vaccine responses in identical twins.

The chain combines TRBV7-9 with TRBJ1-4; D is ambiguous. Specimen: CD8+ T cells sorted from blood. This clonotype was sampled from a woman between 18 and 30 years old in good health. This chain's CDR3 is CASSLVNEEKLFF. In DNA form, the CDR3 reads TGTGCCAGCAGCTTAGTCAATGAGGAAAAACTGTTTTTT.